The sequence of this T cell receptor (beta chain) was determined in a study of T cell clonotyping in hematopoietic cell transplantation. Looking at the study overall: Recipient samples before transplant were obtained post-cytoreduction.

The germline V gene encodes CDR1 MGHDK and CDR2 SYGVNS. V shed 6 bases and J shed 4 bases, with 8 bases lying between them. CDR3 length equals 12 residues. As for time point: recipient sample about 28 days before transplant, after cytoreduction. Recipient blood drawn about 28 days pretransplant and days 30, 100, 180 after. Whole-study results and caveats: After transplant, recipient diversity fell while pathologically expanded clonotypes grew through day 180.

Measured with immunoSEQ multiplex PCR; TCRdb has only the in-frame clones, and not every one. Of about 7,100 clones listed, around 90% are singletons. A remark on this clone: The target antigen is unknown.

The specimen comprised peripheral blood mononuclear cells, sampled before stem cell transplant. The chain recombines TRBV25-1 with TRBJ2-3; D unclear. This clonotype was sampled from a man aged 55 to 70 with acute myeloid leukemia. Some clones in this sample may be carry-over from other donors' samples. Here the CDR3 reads CASSRPPDTQYF. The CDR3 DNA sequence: TGTGCCAGCAGCCGACCCCCAGATACGCAGTATTTT.